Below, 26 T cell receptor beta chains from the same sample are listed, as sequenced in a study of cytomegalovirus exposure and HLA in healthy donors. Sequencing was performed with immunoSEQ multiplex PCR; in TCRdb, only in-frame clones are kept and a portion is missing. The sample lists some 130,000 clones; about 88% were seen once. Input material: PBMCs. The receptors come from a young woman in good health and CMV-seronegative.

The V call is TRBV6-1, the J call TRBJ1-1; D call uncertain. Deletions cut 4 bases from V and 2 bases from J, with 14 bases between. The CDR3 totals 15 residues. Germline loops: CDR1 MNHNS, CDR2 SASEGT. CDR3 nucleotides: TGTGCCAGCAGTGCTTACGGAGGTACTAACACTGAAGCTTTCTTT. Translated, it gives CASSAYGGTNTEAFF.

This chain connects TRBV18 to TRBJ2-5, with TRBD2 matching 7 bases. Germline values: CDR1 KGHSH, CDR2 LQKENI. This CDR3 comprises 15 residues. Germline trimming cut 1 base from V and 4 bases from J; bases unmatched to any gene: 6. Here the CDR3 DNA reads TGTGCCAGCTCACCACGACGGGGGGACGGAGAGACCCAGTACTTC. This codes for CASSPRRGDGETQYF.

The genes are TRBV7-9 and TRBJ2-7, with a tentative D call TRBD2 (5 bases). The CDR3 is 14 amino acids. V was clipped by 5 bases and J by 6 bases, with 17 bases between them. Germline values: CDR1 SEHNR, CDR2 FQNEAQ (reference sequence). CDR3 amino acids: CASSLLAFPGEQYF. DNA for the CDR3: TGTGCCAGCAGCCTTCTAGCCTTCCCCGGCGAGCAGTACTTC.

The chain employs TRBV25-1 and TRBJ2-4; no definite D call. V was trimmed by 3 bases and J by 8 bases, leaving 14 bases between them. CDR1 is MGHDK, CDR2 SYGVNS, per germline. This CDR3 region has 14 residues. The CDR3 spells CASSDPTEFDIQYF. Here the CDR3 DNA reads TGTGCCAGCAGTGATCCCACGGAGTTTGACATTCAGTACTTC.

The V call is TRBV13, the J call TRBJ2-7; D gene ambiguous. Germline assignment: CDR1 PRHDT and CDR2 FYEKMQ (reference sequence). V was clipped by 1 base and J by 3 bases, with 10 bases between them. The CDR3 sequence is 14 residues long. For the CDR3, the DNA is TGTGCCAGCAGCTTAGTGCGGAGAGACTACGAGCAGTACTTC. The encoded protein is CASSLVRRDYEQYF.

CDR3 coding DNA: TGTGCCAGCCTGGCGGCGACGGCTGGGCAGCCCCAGCATTTT. Translation: CASLAATAGQPQHF. V usage is TRBV2 and J usage is TRBJ1-5, with unresolved D. Germline V gives CDR1 SNHLY, CDR2 FYNNEI. This CDR3 spans 14 amino acids. Between the trimmed V and J ends, which lost 8 bases and 7 bases, there was a span of 18 bases.

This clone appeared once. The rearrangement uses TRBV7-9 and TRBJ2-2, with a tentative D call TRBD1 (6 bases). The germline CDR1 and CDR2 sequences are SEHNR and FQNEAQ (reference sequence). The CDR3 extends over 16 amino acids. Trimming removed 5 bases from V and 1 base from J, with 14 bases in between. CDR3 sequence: CASSPPGTLNTGELFF. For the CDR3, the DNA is TGTGCCAGCAGCCCCCCCGGGACATTGAACACCGGGGAGCTGTTTTTT.

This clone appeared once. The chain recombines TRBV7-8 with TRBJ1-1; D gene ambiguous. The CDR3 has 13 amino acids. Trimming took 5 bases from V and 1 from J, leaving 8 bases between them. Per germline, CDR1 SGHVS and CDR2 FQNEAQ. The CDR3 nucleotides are TGTGCCAGCAGCCGGGGAGGGAACACTGAAGCTTTCTTT. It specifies CASSRGGNTEAFF.

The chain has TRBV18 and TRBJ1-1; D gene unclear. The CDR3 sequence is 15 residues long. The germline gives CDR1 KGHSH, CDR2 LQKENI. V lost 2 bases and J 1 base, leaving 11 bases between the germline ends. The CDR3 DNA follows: TGTGCCAGCTCACCAAGTATTCGACAGAACACTGAAGCTTTCTTT. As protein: CASSPSIRQNTEAFF.

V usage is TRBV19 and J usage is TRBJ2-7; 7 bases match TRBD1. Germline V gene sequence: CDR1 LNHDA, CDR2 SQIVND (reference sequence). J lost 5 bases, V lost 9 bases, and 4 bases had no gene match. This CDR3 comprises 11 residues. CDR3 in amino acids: CASRQGDEQYF. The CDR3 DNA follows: TGTGCCAGCCGCCAGGGGGACGAGCAGTACTTC.

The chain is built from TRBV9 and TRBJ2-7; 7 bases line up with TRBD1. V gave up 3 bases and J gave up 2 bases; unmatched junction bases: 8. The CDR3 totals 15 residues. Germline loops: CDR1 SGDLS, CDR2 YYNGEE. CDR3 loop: CASSAQARGTYEQYF. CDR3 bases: TGTGCCAGCAGCGCCCAGGCCAGGGGGACCTACGAGCAGTACTTC.

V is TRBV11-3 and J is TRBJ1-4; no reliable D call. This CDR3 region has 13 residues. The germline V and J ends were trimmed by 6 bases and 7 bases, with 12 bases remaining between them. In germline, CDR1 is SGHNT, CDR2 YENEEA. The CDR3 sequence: CASRHLSSEKLFF. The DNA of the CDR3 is TGTGCCAGCAGGCACCTAAGTAGTGAAAAACTGTTTTTT.

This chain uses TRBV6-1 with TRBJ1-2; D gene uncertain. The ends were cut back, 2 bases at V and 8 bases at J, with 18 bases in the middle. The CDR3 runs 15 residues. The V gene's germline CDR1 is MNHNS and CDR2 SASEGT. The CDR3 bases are TGTGCCAGCAGTGAAATTGGGCTGGGCCCTCGGGGCTACACCTTC. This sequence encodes CASSEIGLGPRGYTF.

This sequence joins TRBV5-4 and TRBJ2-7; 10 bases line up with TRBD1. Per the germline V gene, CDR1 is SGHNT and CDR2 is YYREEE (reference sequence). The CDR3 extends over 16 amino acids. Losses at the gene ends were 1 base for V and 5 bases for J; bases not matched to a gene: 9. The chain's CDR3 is CASSLSLGTGDDEQYF. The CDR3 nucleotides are TGTGCCAGCAGCTTGTCTCTTGGGACAGGGGACGACGAGCAGTACTTC.

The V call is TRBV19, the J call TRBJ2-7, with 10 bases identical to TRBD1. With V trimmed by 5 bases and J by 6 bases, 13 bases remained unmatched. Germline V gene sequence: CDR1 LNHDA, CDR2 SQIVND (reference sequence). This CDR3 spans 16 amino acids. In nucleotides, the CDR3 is TGTGCCAGTAGTCCGGGGACAGGGGTCCTCCCGGGCGAGCAGTACTTC. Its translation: CASSPGTGVLPGEQYF. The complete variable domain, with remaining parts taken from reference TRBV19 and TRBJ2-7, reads DGGITQSPKYLFRKEGQNVTLSCEQNLNHDAMYWYRQDPGQGLRLIYYSQIVNDFQKGDIAEGYSVSREKKESFPLTVTSAQKNPTAFYLCASSPGTGVLPGEQYFGPGTRLTVT.

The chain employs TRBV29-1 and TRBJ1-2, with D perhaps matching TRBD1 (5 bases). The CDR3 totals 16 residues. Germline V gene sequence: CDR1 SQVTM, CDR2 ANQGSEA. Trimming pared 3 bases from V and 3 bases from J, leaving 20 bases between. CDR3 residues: CSVDVDTSGLDYGYTF. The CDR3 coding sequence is TGCAGCGTTGATGTGGACACGTCGGGACTAGACTATGGCTACACCTTC.

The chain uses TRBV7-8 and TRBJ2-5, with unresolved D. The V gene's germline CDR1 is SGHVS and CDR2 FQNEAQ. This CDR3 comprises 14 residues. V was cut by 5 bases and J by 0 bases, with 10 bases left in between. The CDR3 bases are TGTGCCAGCAGCCTCCTTCGGGACCAAGAGACCCAGTACTTC. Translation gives CASSLLRDQETQYF.

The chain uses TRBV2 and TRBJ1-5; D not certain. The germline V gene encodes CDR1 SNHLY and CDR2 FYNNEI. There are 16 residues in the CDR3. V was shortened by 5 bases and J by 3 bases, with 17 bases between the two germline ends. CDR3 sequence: CASSPGGGRYNQPQHF. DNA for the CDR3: TGTGCCAGCAGTCCCGGCGGAGGCCGATACAATCAGCCCCAGCATTTT.

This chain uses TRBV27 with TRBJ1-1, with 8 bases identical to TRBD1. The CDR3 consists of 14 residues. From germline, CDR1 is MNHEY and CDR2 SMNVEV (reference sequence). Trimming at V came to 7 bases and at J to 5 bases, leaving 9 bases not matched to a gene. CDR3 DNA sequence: TGTGCCAGCAAAAACCCCGGGACAGGAACTGAAGCTTTCTTT. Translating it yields CASKNPGTGTEAFF.

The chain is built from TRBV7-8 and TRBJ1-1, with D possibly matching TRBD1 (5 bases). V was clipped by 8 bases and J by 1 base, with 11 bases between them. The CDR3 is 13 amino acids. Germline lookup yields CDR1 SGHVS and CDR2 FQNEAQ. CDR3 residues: CASSGRENTEAFF. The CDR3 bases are TGTGCCAGCTCAGGCAGGGAGAACACTGAAGCTTTCTTT.

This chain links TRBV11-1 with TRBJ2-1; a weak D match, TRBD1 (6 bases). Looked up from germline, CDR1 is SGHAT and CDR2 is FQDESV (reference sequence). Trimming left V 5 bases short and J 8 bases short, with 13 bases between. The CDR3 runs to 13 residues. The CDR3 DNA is TGTGCCAGCAGCCCATTCGAGGGGGATGAGCAGTTCTTC. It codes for CASSPFEGDEQFF.

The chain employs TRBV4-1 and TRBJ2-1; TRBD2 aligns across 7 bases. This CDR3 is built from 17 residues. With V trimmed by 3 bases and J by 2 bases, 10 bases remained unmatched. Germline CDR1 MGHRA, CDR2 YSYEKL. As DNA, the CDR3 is TGCGCCAGCAGCCATAGCCTAGCGGTAGGAACCTACAATGAGCAGTTCTTC. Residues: CASSHSLAVGTYNEQFF.

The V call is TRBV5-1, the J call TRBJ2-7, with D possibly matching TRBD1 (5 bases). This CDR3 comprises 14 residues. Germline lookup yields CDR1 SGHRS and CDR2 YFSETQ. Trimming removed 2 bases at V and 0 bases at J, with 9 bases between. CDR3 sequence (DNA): TGCGCCAGCAGCTTCCAGGGTAGCTCCTACGAGCAGTACTTC. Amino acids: CASSFQGSSYEQYF.

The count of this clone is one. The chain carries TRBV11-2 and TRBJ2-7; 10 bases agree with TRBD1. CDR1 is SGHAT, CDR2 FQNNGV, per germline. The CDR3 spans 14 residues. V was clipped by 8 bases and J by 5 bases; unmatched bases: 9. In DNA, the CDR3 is TGTGCCAGCGCCGCTGACAGGGGGCGGAACGAGCAGTACTTC. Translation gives CASAADRGRNEQYF. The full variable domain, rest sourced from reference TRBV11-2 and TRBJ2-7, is EAGVAQSPRYKIIEKRQSVAFWCNPISGHATLYWYQQILGQGPKLLIQFQNNGVVDDSQLPKDRFSAERLKGVDSTLKIQPAKLEDSAVYLCASAADRGRNEQYFGPGTRLTVT.

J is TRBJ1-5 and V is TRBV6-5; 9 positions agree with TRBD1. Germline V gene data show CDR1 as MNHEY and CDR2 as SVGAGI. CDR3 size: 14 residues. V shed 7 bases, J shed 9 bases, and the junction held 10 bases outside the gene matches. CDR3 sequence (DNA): TGTGCCAGCAAATTGGGACAGGGTTTTTTGCCCCAGCATTTT. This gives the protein CASKLGQGFLPQHF.

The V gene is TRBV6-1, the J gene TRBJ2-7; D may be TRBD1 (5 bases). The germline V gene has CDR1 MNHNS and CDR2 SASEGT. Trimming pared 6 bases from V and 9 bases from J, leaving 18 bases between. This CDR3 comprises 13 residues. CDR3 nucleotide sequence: TGTGCCAGCAGACCCACAGGTTTCGTGGGGCAGTACTTC. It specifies CASRPTGFVGQYF.